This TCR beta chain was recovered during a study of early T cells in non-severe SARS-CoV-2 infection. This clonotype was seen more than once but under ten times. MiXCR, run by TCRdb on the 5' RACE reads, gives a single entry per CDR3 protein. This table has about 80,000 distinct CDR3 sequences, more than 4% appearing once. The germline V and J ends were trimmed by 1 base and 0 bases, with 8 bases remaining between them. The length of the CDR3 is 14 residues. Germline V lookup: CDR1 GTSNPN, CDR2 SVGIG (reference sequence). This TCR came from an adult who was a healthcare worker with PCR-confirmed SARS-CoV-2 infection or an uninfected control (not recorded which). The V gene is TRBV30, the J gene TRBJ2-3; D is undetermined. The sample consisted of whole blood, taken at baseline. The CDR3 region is CAWSAAYSTDTQYF. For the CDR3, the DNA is TGTGCCTGGAGTGCGGCCTACAGCACAGATACGCAGTATTTT.